This T cell receptor beta chain is drawn from a study of CD8 T cells in ankylosing spondylitis. Study findings and constraints: It appeared that ankylosing spondylitis blood was characterized by a TCR beta motif of several highly homologous variants. Disease-linked clones bore a CD8+ phenotype and were relatively rare in peripheral blood. The clones that were linked to disease were reported to be significantly enriched in matched synovial fluid samples from ankylosing spondylitis patients.

This clonotype was counted many times. Its specificity is not known. Libraries of TCR beta came from quantitative 5'-RACE with molecular barcodes. One entry per CDR3 protein, called by TCRdb with MiXCR from the 5' RACE reads. Of 150,000 to 200,000 distinct CDR3 sequences in the sample, over 10% are singletons; the top ten hold approximately 9.9%. The CDR3 extends over 15 amino acids. V lost 7 bases, J lost 3 bases, and 9 bases stayed unmatched. The sample was blood, either unsorted or a sorted T cell fraction (not recorded which). The source is a female donor with ankylosing spondylitis or in good health (not recorded which). J is TRBJ2-5 and V is TRBV12-3 or TRBV12-4, with TRBD1 matching 9 bases. CDR3: CASTRGTGQEETQYF. The CDR3 bases are TGTGCCAGCACCCGGGGGACAGGGCAAGAAGAGACCCAGTACTTC.